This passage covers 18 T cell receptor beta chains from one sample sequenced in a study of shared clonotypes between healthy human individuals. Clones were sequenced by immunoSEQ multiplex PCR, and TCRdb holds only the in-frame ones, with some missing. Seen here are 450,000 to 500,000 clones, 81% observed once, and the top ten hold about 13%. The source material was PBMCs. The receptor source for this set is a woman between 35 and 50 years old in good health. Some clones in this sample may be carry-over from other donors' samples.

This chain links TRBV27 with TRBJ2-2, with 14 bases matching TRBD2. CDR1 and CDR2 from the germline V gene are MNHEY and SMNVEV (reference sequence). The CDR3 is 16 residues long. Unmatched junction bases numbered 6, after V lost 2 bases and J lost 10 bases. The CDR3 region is CASSLTRTSGRSELFF. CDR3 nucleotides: TGTGCCAGCAGTTTAACCCGGACTAGCGGGAGGTCGGAGCTGTTTTTT.

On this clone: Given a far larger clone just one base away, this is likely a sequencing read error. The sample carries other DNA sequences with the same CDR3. CDR3 amino acids: CAWSVIGRQNTEAFF. CDR3 DNA sequence: TGTGCCTGGAGTGTAATAGGACGGCAGAACACTGAGGCTTTCTTT. This chain connects TRBV30 to TRBJ1-1; no clear D gene. Germline V gene sequence: CDR1 GTSNPN, CDR2 SVGIG (reference sequence). The CDR3 sequence is 15 residues long.

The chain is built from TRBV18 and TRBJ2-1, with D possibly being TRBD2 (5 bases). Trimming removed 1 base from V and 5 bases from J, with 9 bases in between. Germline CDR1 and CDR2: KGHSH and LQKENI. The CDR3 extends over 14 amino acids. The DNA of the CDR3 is TGTGCCAGCTCACCACGGGTGCGGGACAATGAGCAGTTCTTC. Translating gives CASSPRVRDNEQFF.

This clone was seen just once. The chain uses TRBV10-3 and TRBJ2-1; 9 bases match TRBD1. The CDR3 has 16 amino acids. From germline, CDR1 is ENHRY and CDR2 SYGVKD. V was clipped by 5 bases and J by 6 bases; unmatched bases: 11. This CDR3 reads CAISLVGQGNINEQFF. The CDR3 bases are TGTGCCATCAGTTTGGTTGGACAGGGGAACATCAATGAGCAGTTCTTC.

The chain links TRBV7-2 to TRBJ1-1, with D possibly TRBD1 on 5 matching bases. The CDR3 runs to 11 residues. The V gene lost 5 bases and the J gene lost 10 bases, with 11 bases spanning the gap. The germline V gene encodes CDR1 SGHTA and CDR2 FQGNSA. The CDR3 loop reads CASSLTGGAFF. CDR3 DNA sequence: TGTGCCAGCAGCCTGACCGGGGGAGCTTTCTTT. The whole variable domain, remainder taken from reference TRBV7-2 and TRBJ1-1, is GAGVSQSPSNKVTEKGKDVELRCDPISGHTALYWYRQSLGQGLEFLIYFQGNSAPDKSGLPSDRFSAERTGGSVSTLTIQRTQQEDSAVYLCASSLTGGAFFGQGTRLTVV.

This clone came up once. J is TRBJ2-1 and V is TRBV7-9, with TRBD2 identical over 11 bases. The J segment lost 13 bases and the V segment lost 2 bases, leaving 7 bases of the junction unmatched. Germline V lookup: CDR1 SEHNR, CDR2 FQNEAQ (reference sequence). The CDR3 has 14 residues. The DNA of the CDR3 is TGTGCCAGCAGCTTAATGACTAGCGGGATGGGTCAGTTCTTC. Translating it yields CASSLMTSGMGQFF.

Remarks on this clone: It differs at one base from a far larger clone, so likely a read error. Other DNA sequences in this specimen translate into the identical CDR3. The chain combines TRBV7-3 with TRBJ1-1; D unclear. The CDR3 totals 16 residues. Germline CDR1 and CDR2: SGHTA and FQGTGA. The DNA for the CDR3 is TGTGCCAGCAGCCCATCTCCGACTGCAGCGAGCACTGAAGCCTTCTTT. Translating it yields CASSPSPTAASTEAFF.

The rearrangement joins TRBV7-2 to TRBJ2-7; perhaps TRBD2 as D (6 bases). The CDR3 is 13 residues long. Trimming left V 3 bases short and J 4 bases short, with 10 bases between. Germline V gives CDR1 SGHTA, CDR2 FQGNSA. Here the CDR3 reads CASSFAGTYEQYF. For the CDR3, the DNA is TGTGCCAGCAGCTTTGCGGGAACTTACGAGCAGTACTTC.

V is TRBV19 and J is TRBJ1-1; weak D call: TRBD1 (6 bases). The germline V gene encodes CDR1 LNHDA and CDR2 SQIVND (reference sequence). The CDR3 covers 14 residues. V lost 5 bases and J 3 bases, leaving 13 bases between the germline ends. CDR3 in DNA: TGTGCCAGTAGTTTAAGGGGGATCGACACTGAAGCTTTCTTT. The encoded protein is CASSLRGIDTEAFF.

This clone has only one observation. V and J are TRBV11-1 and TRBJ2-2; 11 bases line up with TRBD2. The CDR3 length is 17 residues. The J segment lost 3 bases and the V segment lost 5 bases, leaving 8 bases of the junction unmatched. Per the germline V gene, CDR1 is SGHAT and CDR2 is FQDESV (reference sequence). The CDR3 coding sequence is TGTGCCAGCAGCCCCTTACGACTAGCGGGGTACACCGGGGAGCTGTTTTTT. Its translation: CASSPLRLAGYTGELFF.

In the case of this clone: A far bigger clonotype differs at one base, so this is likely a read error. CDR3 nucleotide sequence: TGTGCCAGCAGTTTATATGAGGGGGCCGGGAACACTGAAGCTTCCTTT. Protein sequence: CASSLYEGAGNTEASF. The genes are TRBV27 and TRBJ1-1, with TRBD1 matching 7 bases. The CDR3 runs 16 residues. Germline-derived CDR1 and CDR2 are MNHEY and SMNVEV (reference sequence).

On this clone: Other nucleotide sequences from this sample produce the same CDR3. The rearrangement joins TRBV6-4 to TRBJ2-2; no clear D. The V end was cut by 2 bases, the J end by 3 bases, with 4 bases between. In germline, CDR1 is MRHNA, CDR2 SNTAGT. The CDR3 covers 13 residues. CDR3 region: CASSDRDTGELFF. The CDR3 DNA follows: TGTGCCAGCAGTGACCGAGACACCGGGGAGCTGTTTTTT.

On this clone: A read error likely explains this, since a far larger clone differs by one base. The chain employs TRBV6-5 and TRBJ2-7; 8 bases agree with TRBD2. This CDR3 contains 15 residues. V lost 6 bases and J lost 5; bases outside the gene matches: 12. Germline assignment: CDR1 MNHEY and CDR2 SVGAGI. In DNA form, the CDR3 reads TGTGCCAGCAGACCCCTAAGCGGGAGATCGCACGAGCAGTACTTC. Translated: CASRPLSGRSHEQYF.

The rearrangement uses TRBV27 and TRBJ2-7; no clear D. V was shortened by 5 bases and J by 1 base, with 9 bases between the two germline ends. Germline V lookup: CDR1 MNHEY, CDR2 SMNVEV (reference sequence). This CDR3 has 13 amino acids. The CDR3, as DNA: TGTGCCAGCAGTACGTCTAAGTCCTACGAGCAGTACTTC. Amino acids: CASSTSKSYEQYF.

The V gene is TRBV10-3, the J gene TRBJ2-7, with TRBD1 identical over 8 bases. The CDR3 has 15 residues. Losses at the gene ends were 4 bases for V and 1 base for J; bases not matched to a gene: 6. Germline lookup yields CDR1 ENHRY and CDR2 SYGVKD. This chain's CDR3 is CAISARDRRSYEQYF. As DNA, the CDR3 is TGTGCCATCAGTGCCCGGGACAGGAGATCCTACGAGCAGTACTTC.

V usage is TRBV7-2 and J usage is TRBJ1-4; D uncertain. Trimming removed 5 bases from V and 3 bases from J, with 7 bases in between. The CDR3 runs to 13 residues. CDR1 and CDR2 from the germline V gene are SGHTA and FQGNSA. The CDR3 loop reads CASSPGPNEKLFF. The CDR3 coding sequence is TGTGCCAGCAGCCCCGGACCTAATGAAAAACTGTTTTTT.

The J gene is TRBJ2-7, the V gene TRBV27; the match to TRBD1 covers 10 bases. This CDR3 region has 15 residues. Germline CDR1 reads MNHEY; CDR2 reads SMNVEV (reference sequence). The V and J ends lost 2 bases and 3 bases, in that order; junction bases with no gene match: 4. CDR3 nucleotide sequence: TGTGCCAGCAGTTTAGGGACAGGGGTTCTCTACGAGCAGTACTTC. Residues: CASSLGTGVLYEQYF.

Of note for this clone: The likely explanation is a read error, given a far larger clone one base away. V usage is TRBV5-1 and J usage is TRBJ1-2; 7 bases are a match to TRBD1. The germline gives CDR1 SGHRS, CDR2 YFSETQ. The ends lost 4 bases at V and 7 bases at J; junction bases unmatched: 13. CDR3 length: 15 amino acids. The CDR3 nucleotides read TGCGCCAGCAGCGCGGGACAGAGGGCGCCGGGTGGCTACACCTTC. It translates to CASSAGQRAPGGYTF.